These 17 T cell receptor beta chains were sequenced from one sample in a study of blood T cell repertoires in COVID-19. Clones were sequenced by immunoSEQ multiplex PCR, and TCRdb holds only the in-frame ones, with some missing. The data show about 120,000 clones, roughly three quarters seen once. Sequencing was carried out using peripheral blood. These receptors were obtained from a woman of 80 years or more with acute or convalescent COVID-19.

The chain couples TRBV6-6 to TRBJ1-1; D uncertain. The CDR3 has 14 amino acids. Germline V gene lookup returns CDR1 MNHNY and CDR2 SVGAGI (reference sequence). The ends were cut back, 0 bases at V and 0 bases at J, with 5 bases in the middle. The chain's CDR3 is CASSYSEVNTEAFF. For the CDR3, the DNA is TGTGCCAGCAGTTACTCCGAGGTGAACACTGAAGCTTTCTTT.

This chain joins TRBV7-2 and TRBJ1-5, with no clear D. The CDR3 is made up of 15 amino acids. Germline V CDR1 and CDR2: SGHTA, FQGNSA. The V gene lost 1 base and the J gene lost 2 bases, with 9 bases spanning the gap. CDR3 residues: CASSLVPEGNQPQHF. Written as DNA, the CDR3 is TGTGCCAGCAGCTTAGTTCCGGAGGGCAATCAGCCCCAGCATTTT.

This chain joins TRBV9 and TRBJ2-3, with 7 bases lining up with TRBD1. Germline lookup yields CDR1 SGDLS and CDR2 YYNGEE. V lost 10 bases, J lost 2 bases, and 13 bases stayed unmatched. This CDR3 comprises 15 residues. The CDR3 reads CAYQVRDRYTDTQYF. CDR3 DNA: TGTGCCTATCAGGTTAGGGACAGATACACAGATACGCAGTATTTT.

In nucleotides, the CDR3 is TGTGCCAGCAGTCAACAGGGGAACACTGAAGCTTTCTTT. It is translated as CASSQQGNTEAFF. The gene calls are TRBV2 and TRBJ1-1; maybe TRBD1 (6 bases). The V gene lost 5 bases and the J gene lost 1 base, with 8 bases spanning the gap. The CDR3 extends over 13 amino acids. Germline loops: CDR1 SNHLY, CDR2 FYNNEI.

The genes are TRBV5-1 and TRBJ2-2, with 13 nucleotides matching TRBD2. The CDR3 loop spans 17 amino acids. CDR1 is SGHRS, CDR2 YFSETQ, per germline. Trimming cost V 0 bases and J 6 bases; bases outside gene matches: 5. The CDR3 here is CASSLEGTSGVSGELFF. In DNA form, the CDR3 reads TGCGCCAGCAGCTTGGAGGGGACTAGCGGGGTGTCCGGGGAGCTGTTTTTT.

V is TRBV23-1 and J is TRBJ2-7, with a tentative D call TRBD1 (6 bases). TRBV23-1 is treated as an ORF (open reading frame) with a function not yet certain. The CDR3 runs 14 residues. Trimming cost V 2 bases and J 1 base, with 9 bases left between them. The CDR3 loop is CASSQPGQSYEQYF. The CDR3 nucleotides read TGCGCCAGCAGTCAACCAGGACAGTCCTACGAGCAGTACTTC.

The rearrangement joins TRBV7-9 to TRBJ1-1; no clear D gene. V gave up 2 bases and J gave up 4 bases, with 8 bases separating them. The germline CDR1 and CDR2 sequences are SEHNR and FQNEAQ (reference sequence). CDR3 length equals 13 residues. The CDR3 loop is CASSLSGSTEAFF. In DNA, the CDR3 is TGTGCCAGCAGCTTATCTGGGAGCACTGAAGCTTTCTTT.

This clone was seen a handful of times. V and J are TRBV5-5 and TRBJ2-1; a weak D match, TRBD1 (5 bases). The CDR3 length is 13 residues. Germline V gene sequence: CDR1 SGHKS, CDR2 YYEKEE (reference sequence). V lost 0 bases and J lost 5, with 6 bases in between. CDR3 in DNA: TGTGCCAGCAGCTTGGGCAGGGACAATGAGCAGTTCTTC. Translating gives CASSLGRDNEQFF.

V gene TRBV18 combines with J gene TRBJ2-7, with a possible D match to TRBD2 (6 bases). This CDR3 has 13 amino acids. In germline, CDR1 is KGHSH, CDR2 LQKENI. V lost 4 bases, J lost 5 bases, and 12 bases lay in between. The CDR3 region is CASSQGLTNEQYF. The CDR3 DNA reads TGTGCCAGCTCACAGGGACTGACTAACGAGCAGTACTTC.

The chain carries TRBV7-3 and TRBJ1-1; 7 positions agree with TRBD1. The CDR3 runs to 13 residues. J lost 7 bases, V lost 5 bases, and 7 bases had no gene match. Germline-derived CDR1 and CDR2 are SGHTA and FQGTGA. CDR3 DNA sequence: TGTGCCAGCAGCCTGGGGACAGCCCGTGAAGCTTTCTTT. Its protein product is CASSLGTAREAFF.

V gene TRBV7-8 combines with J gene TRBJ1-2; a possible D gene is TRBD1 (6 bases). Between the trimmed V and J ends, which lost 0 bases and 4 bases, there was a span of 12 bases. The CDR3 has 15 residues. Germline V lookup: CDR1 SGHVS, CDR2 FQNEAQ. CDR3 protein: CASSLAGARGYGYTF. CDR3 nucleotides: TGTGCCAGCAGCTTAGCGGGGGCCAGGGGCTATGGCTACACCTTC.

This clone showed up just once. V is TRBV5-1 and J is TRBJ2-1; 7 nucleotides line up with TRBD1. V shed 0 bases, J shed 5 bases, and the junction held 2 bases outside the gene matches. The CDR3 is 14 residues long. From germline, CDR1 is SGHRS and CDR2 YFSETQ. This CDR3 is CASSLADRNNEQFF. Written as DNA, the CDR3 is TGCGCCAGCAGCTTGGCGGACAGGAACAATGAGCAGTTCTTC.

The rearrangement links TRBV5-1 to TRBJ1-3; no firm D call. Between the trimmed V and J ends, which lost 5 bases and 0 bases, there was a span of 15 bases. Germline V gene sequence: CDR1 SGHRS, CDR2 YFSETQ. This CDR3 is 16 amino acids long. The CDR3 bases are TGCGCCAGCAGTTTCGAAGCAACCCTCTCTGGAAACACCATATATTTT. This codes for CASSFEATLSGNTIYF.

This clone was seen only once. The CDR3 region has the DNA TGCAGCGTCTTTGAAGAGACCCAGTACTTC. The encoded protein is CSVFEETQYF. The rearrangement uses TRBV29-1 and TRBJ2-5, with no clear D. CDR3 size: 10 residues. Between the trimmed V and J ends, which lost 6 bases and 3 bases, there was a span of 5 bases. CDR1 is SQVTM, CDR2 ANQGSEA, per germline.

The V gene is TRBV6-5, the J gene TRBJ1-2; D is possibly TRBD1 (5 bases). Looked up from germline, CDR1 is MNHEY and CDR2 is SVGAGI. The CDR3 contains 13 residues. V was clipped by 6 bases and J by 8 bases, with 16 bases between them. The DNA for the CDR3 is TGTGCCAGCAGCCCAGACAGTTGGCAGGGCTACACCTTC. This codes for CASSPDSWQGYTF.

The V call is TRBV5-1, the J call TRBJ1-2, with D tentatively TRBD1 (5 bases). Germline CDR1 is SGHRS and CDR2 is YFSETQ. V was clipped by 0 bases and J by 7 bases, with 10 bases between them. The CDR3 loop spans 13 amino acids. The chain's CDR3 is CASSLEGVGGYTF. CDR3 nucleotide sequence: TGCGCCAGCAGCTTGGAAGGGGTTGGTGGCTACACCTTC.

This clone has a single count. The rearrangement uses TRBV19 and TRBJ1-1, with D perhaps matching TRBD1 (6 bases). Germline CDR1 and CDR2: LNHDA and SQIVND (reference sequence). This CDR3 region has 15 residues. With 1 base removed from V and 3 bases from J, the gap between germline ends came to 12 bases. CDR3 residues: CASSIGAGVDTEAFF. CDR3 bases: TGTGCCAGTAGTATAGGGGCAGGGGTGGACACTGAAGCTTTCTTT.